The 14 T cell receptor beta chains presented below share a single source sample, sequenced in a study of beta chain features in type 1 diabetes. Isolated RNA was reverse transcribed in full, so expressed TCRB transcripts were sequenced. Sequencing used immunoSEQ multiplex PCR; TCRdb keeps in-frame clones, though not all of them. The data contain fewer than 350,000 clones, roughly 8% of them singletons. Sequencing was done on a sample of central memory CD4+ T cells from blood. The receptors come from a woman under 30 in good health.

This clone turned up a few times. The chain uses TRBV7-2 and TRBJ2-7, with D perhaps TRBD2 (5 bases). This CDR3 spans 15 amino acids. Trimming removed 5 bases at V and 5 bases at J, with 19 bases between. Germline CDR1 and CDR2: SGHTA and FQGNSA. CDR3 bases: TGTGCCAGCAGCCTACTTGGCGGGCTCAACGACGAGCAGTACTTC. Its protein product is CASSLLGGLNDEQYF. The complete variable domain, with remaining parts taken from reference TRBV7-2 and TRBJ2-7, reads GAGVSQSPSNKVTEKGKDVELRCDPISGHTALYWYRQSLGQGLEFLIYFQGNSAPDKSGLPSDRFSAERTGGSVSTLTIQRTQQEDSAVYLCASSLLGGLNDEQYFGPGTRLTVT.

This clone appeared many times. V gene TRBV6-4 combines with J gene TRBJ2-1, with D possibly being TRBD2 (5 bases). Germline V CDR1 and CDR2: MRHNA, SNTAGT. V lost 6 bases to trimming and J lost 8 bases, with 17 bases between them. CDR3 length: 14 residues. CDR3 residues: CASRKFIASDEQFF. The CDR3 DNA sequence: TGTGCCAGCAGAAAATTCATAGCGTCGGATGAGCAGTTCTTC.

Note on this clone: Other DNA sequences in this sample translate to the same CDR3. V gene TRBV2 combines with J gene TRBJ2-7; TRBD1 aligns across 7 bases. The ends lost 2 bases at V and 3 bases at J; junction bases unmatched: 4. The CDR3 spans 14 residues. Germline CDR1 SNHLY, CDR2 FYNNEI. This CDR3 is CASSEQGVLYEQYF. The CDR3 DNA reads as TGTGCCAGCAGTGAACAGGGGGTCCTCTACGAGCAGTACTTC.

This clone was picked up a small number of times. This rearrangement joins TRBV20-1 to TRBJ1-4, with no clear D. The CDR3 length is 11 residues. Per germline, CDR1 DFQATT and CDR2 SNEGSKA (reference sequence). Trimming left V 5 bases short and J 7 bases short, with 8 bases between. CDR3 in DNA: TGCAGTGCTCGGGTCGTTGAAAAACTGTTTTTT. It is translated as CSARVVEKLFF.

This chain links TRBV7-9 with TRBJ2-7; D not resolved. This CDR3 spans 11 amino acids. V dropped 5 bases and J dropped 4 bases, with 6 bases sitting between them. CDR1 is SEHNR and CDR2 is FQNEAQ in the germline V gene (reference sequence). The CDR3 sequence is CASSPGYEQYF. CDR3 nucleotides: TGTGCCAGCAGCCCCGGGTACGAGCAGTACTTC.

This clone was observed a few times. The V call is TRBV6-1, the J call TRBJ2-2, with D possibly being TRBD1 (5 bases). V was cut by 2 bases and J by 7 bases, with 23 bases left in between. Germline V lookup: CDR1 MNHNS, CDR2 SASEGT. This CDR3 has 18 residues. CDR3 sequence (DNA): TGTGCCAGCAGTGAATTTAGGGGAAACAGCCACGCGGACGGGGAGCTGTTTTTT. Encoded protein: CASSEFRGNSHADGELFF.

V and J are TRBV13 and TRBJ2-7; the match to TRBD1 covers 9 bases. The germline gives CDR1 PRHDT, CDR2 FYEKMQ (reference sequence). CDR3 length: 15 amino acids. Germline trimming cut 4 bases from V and 1 base from J; bases unmatched to any gene: 5. The CDR3, as DNA: TGTGCCAGCAGCTCCCGCGGGACAGGGTCCTACGAGCAGTACTTC. It yields the protein CASSSRGTGSYEQYF.

The rearrangement joins TRBV4-1 to TRBJ2-7, with 9 bases that match TRBD2. Germline values: CDR1 MGHRA, CDR2 YSYEKL. The CDR3 consists of 17 residues. V gave up 1 base and J gave up 0 bases; unmatched junction bases: 7. The CDR3 DNA sequence: TGCGCCAGCAGCCAAGTCGAGCGGGGGGCATTCTCCTACGAGCAGTACGTC. Translated: CASSQVERGAFSYEQYV.

This sequence joins TRBV19 and TRBJ2-5; tentative D call: TRBD2 (7 bases). Germline lookup yields CDR1 LNHDA and CDR2 SQIVND (reference sequence). The germline V and J ends were trimmed by 5 bases and 4 bases, with 11 bases remaining between them. The CDR3 is 13 residues long. This chain's CDR3 is CASSWGGPETQYF. The CDR3 DNA follows: TGTGCCAGTAGTTGGGGGGGCCCAGAGACCCAGTACTTC.

This clone has more than one count but fewer than ten. The chain combines TRBV11-2 with TRBJ2-1; TRBD2 agrees at 8 bases. The CDR3 spans 14 residues. Trimming took 1 base from V and 6 from J; bases not matched to a gene: 2. Germline assignment: CDR1 SGHAT and CDR2 FQNNGV. CDR3 amino acids: CASSLVRGANEQFF. The DNA for the CDR3 is TGTGCCAGCAGCTTAGTGCGGGGGGCCAATGAGCAGTTCTTC.

This clone was found once. Germline and junction disagree at one end, which may indicate a read error. CDR3 sequence (DNA): TGTGTCAGCAGTTGGTTAGTCTCAGGGGGCTCCGGGGAGCTGTTTTTT. It yields the protein CVSSWLVSGGSGELFF. The rearrangement uses TRBV27 and TRBJ2-2; 8 bases line up with TRBD1. CDR1 and CDR2 (germline): MNHEY, SMNVEV (reference sequence). The CDR3 is made up of 16 amino acids.

This clone was found many times. This chain uses TRBV6-6 with TRBJ2-1; D is perhaps TRBD2 (5 bases). The CDR3 is 15 residues long. The V gene's germline CDR1 is MNHNY and CDR2 SVGAGI (reference sequence). Between the trimmed V and J ends, which lost 2 bases and 1 base, there was a span of 9 bases. This chain's CDR3 is CASSYTGISYNEQFF. CDR3 DNA sequence: TGTGCCAGCAGTTACACGGGGATATCCTACAATGAGCAGTTCTTC.

The CDR3 sequence: CASSTGTYYGYTF. CDR3 DNA sequence: TGTGCCAGCAGCACCGGGACTTACTATGGCTACACCTTC. V and J are TRBV9 and TRBJ1-2; D perhaps matches TRBD1 (5 bases). This CDR3 has 13 amino acids. The germline V and J ends were trimmed by 4 bases and 3 bases, with 10 bases remaining between them. The germline V gene encodes CDR1 SGDLS and CDR2 YYNGEE.

There are a few counts of this clone. For the CDR3, the DNA is TGTGCCATCAGGCCCTCTGAAGGGGTCTTCACAGATACGCAGTATTTT. Translating gives CAIRPSEGVFTDTQYF. This chain connects TRBV10-3 to TRBJ2-3; D is possibly TRBD1 (5 bases). Germline V gives CDR1 ENHRY, CDR2 SYGVKD. The V end lost 6 bases, the J end lost 2 bases, and 18 bases lay between the germline ends. The CDR3 spans 16 residues.